Sequencing of this TCR beta chain was carried out in a study of patients and donors after allogeneic stem cell transplantation. The CDR3 is made up of 18 amino acids. Germline-derived CDR1 and CDR2 are MNHEY and SVGEGT. The V and J ends lost 0 bases and 2 bases, in that order; junction bases with no gene match: 6. Ten or more counts support this clonotype. In TCRdb, the RT-PCR reads were re-called with MiXCR into one record per CDR3 protein. The table shows 70,000 to 95,000 distinct CDR3 sequences, with 4.5% to 5% occurring only once. This receptor was taken from a human donor who was either an allogeneic HSCT recipient or a stem cell or donor lymphocyte infusion donor (not recorded which). It is not recorded whose cells these are; they may come from a transplant donor. Sequenced input: blood, either unsorted or a sorted T cell fraction (not recorded which). The J gene is TRBJ1-5, the V gene TRBV6-2 or TRBV6-3, with TRBD1 matching 11 bases. CDR3 region: CASSYSGTGGTGNQPQHF. In DNA, the CDR3 is TGTGCCAGCAGTTACTCGGGGACAGGGGGTACGGGCAATCAGCCCCAGCATTTT.